This T cell receptor beta chain came from a study of tumor T cells in aggressive B-cell lymphoma. Looked up from germline, CDR1 is LNHDA and CDR2 is SQIVND (reference sequence). The germline V and J ends were trimmed by 3 bases and 10 bases, with 12 bases remaining between them. CDR3 length: 12 amino acids. This clone was seen a handful of times. Clones were sequenced by immunoSEQ multiplex PCR, and TCRdb holds only the in-frame ones, with some missing. The profile shows fewer than 3,500 clones, around 87% of them singletons. Sequenced: tumor tissue. The clonotype originates from an adult with diffuse large B cell lymphoma. The chain joins TRBV19 to TRBJ1-1; the D gene is possibly TRBD1 (5 bases). Here the CDR3 DNA reads TGTGCCAGTAGTATCATCCAGGGCAGAGCTTTCTTT. Amino acids: CASSIIQGRAFF.